This is a list of T cell receptor beta chains from one sample in a study of blood T cell repertoires in COVID-19. The method was immunoSEQ multiplex PCR; TCRdb's version includes in-frame clones alone and lacks a portion of them. The table lists about 73,000 clones, just over 90% of them singletons. Sequencing was performed on peripheral blood. Receptors originate from a woman between 18 and 29 years old with acute or convalescent COVID-19. CDR3s include the opening cysteine and the closing phenylalanine or tryptophan. The D gene is left open where the match is weak. Not all rows give a size; the values are once, few, many and, for expanded clones, a class.

J gene | D gene | V gene | clone size | CDR3 DNA | CDR3 protein
TRBJ1-1 | NA | TRBV7-9 | NA | TGTGCCAGCAGCTTAGGGGGAGTGGTGAACACTGAAGCTTTCTTT | CASSLGGVVNTEAFF
TRBJ1-2 | NA | TRBV6-5 | NA | TGTGCCAGCAGTTACTACAGGACCTATGGCTACACCTTC | CASSYYRTYGYTF
TRBJ1-3 | NA | TRBV2 | NA | TGTGCCAGCAGCAAAGAGAGGCGGCAGACCATAAACACCATATATTTT | CASSKERRQTINTIYF
TRBJ1-5 | NA | TRBV3-1/TRBV3-2 | NA | TGTGCCAGCAGCCAAGACACGGGGTGGCCCCAGCATTTT | CASSQDTGWPQHF
TRBJ1-1 | NA | TRBV18 | NA | TGTGCCAGCTCACATAGTGAGGGAGGAGTTGACACTGAAGCTTTCTTT | CASSHSEGGVDTEAFF
TRBJ1-6 | NA | TRBV3-1/TRBV3-2 | NA | TGTGCCAGCAGCTGGCCCGGGGTAGAGTCACCCCTCCACTTT | CASSWPGVESPLHF
TRBJ2-1 | NA | TRBV29-1 | NA | TGCAGCGTTGTCGGACTCATCAACAATGAGCAGTTCTTC | CSVVGLINNEQFF
TRBJ1-1 | NA | TRBV21-1 | once | TGTGCCAGCAGCAAAGCGCTCGGGTTTGAGTCAAAAGGTGAAGCTTTCTTT | CASSKALGFESKGEAFF
TRBJ2-7 | TRBD2 | TRBV18 | NA | TGTGCCAGCTCTCCAAGCGGGGGGACCCTATACGAGCAGTACTTC | CASSPSGGTLYEQYF
TRBJ1-1 | NA | TRBV3-1/TRBV3-2 | once | TGTGCCAGCAGCCAAGATCCCCAGGGGCAGGCTGAAGCTTTCTTT | CASSQDPQGQAEAFF
TRBJ2-7 | TRBD2 | TRBV2 | once | TGTGCCAGCAGTGAATCGGGGGGCTACGAGCAGTACTTC | CASSESGGYEQYF
TRBJ1-1 | NA | TRBV10-3 | NA | TGTGCCATCAGTGAGGTCGGGAACACTGAAGCTTTCTTT | CAISEVGNTEAFF
TRBJ2-3 | TRBD2 | TRBV3-1/TRBV3-2 | NA | TGTGCCAGCAGCCTAGCGGGGGGCCGGGGGGATACGCAGTATTTT | CASSLAGGRGDTQYF
TRBJ2-1 | TRBD1 | TRBV18 | NA | TGTGCCAGCTCACCACCCGCAGGACAGGGGGGGAATGAGCAGTTCTTC | CASSPPAGQGGNEQFF
TRBJ2-6 | NA | TRBV15 | NA | TGTGCCACCAGCAGAGGTCCCGGGGGGCCGTGGGCCAACGTCCTGACTTTC | CATSRGPGGPWANVLTF
TRBJ2-1 | TRBD1 | TRBV9 | NA | TGTGCCAGCAGCTCTCCGGGACAGGCCTACAATGAGCAGTTCTTC | CASSSPGQAYNEQFF
TRBJ2-5 | TRBD2 | TRBV7-6 | NA | TGTGCCAGCAGCTTACCCTGGACTAGCGGGAAGGAGACCCAGTACTTC | CASSLPWTSGKETQYF
TRBJ1-2 | TRBD1 | TRBV30 | NA | TGTGCCTGGAGGCGGGACAGCTATGGCTACACCTTC | CAWRRDSYGYTF
TRBJ2-7 | TRBD1 | TRBV9 | NA | TGTGCCAGCAGCGTGGACAGGGGATCCGAGCAGTACTTC | CASSVDRGSEQYF
TRBJ2-3 | TRBD2 | TRBV15 | NA | TGTGCCACCAGCAGTGGGGTTAGCGGGGGGGCCGATAGCACAGATACGCAGTATTTT | CATSSGVSGGADSTDTQYF
TRBJ2-1 | NA | TRBV5-5 | few | TGTGCCAGCAGCTTGGCCCGGACACCTACCCCCTACAATGAGCAGTTCTTC | CASSLARTPTPYNEQFF
TRBJ2-5 | TRBD2 | TRBV12-5 | once | TGTGCTAGTAGCGGGGGGGCTTTAGAGACCCAGTACTTC | CASSGGALETQYF
TRBJ2-1 | TRBD1 | TRBV29-1 | NA | TGCAGCGTTTGGGGGACAGGGAGCTCCTACAATGAGCAGTTCTTC | CSVWGTGSSYNEQFF
TRBJ2-7 | TRBD1 | TRBV28 | NA | TGTGCCAGCAGTTTTGGGGACAGCTCAAAAGGCGCCTACGAGCAGTACTTC | CASSFGDSSKGAYEQYF
TRBJ1-4 | NA | TRBV19 | NA | TGTGCCTCCCGACAGGCGGGGGAGTTCGGTGAAAAACTGTTTTTT | CASRQAGEFGEKLFF
TRBJ1-4 | NA | TRBV15 | NA | TGTGCCACCAGCAGCTTGAGTCGAGAAAAACTGTTTTTT | CATSSLSREKLFF